Listed below are T cell receptor beta chains from one sample, sequenced in a study of blood T cell repertoires in COVID-19. Data came from immunoSEQ multiplex PCR; TCRdb stores just in-frame clones and leaves some out. The table lists roughly 30,000 clones, 90% of them singletons. Input material: peripheral blood. The receptors here all came from a man between 60 and 70 years old with active COVID-19. Each CDR3 is given with its conserved first and last residue. A D gene is named only where the DNA matches it firmly. Not all rows give a size; the values are once, few, many and, for expanded clones, a class.

v_gene,d_gene,abundance,j_gene,CDR3nt,CDR3aa
TRBV9,TRBD2,-,TRBJ2-3,TGTGCCAGCAATGAGCGGGGGGGTGGTACGCAGTATTTT,CASNERGGGTQYF
TRBV5-6,-,once,TRBJ1-2,TGTGCCAGCAGCTTAACAGGGAGGGCTGGCTACACCTTC,CASSLTGRAGYTF
TRBV19,-,-,TRBJ1-1,TGTGCCAGTAGTAAGGTCGGCACCGGGGTCGCTTTCTCTGAAGCTTTCTTT,CASSKVGTGVAFSEAFF
TRBV4-1,-,few,TRBJ1-1,TGCGCCAGCAGCCAAGAGTCCCAGGGAGGTCTACTGAACACTGAAGCTTTCTTT,CASSQESQGGLLNTEAFF
TRBV5-1,-,-,TRBJ1-2,TGCGCCAGCAGCCCCGGACACGAACCCGACTATGGCTACACCTTC,CASSPGHEPDYGYTF
TRBV7-8,TRBD2,-,TRBJ2-3,TGTGCCAGCAGCTTAGTTAGCGGGGACACAGATACGCAGTATTTT,CASSLVSGDTDTQYF
TRBV11-3,-,-,TRBJ2-7,TGTGCCGGCAGCCTAGGGGCCGATTCCTACGAGCAGTACTTC,CAGSLGADSYEQYF
TRBV9,TRBD1,-,TRBJ1-4,TGTGCCAGCAGCCCCGGACAGGGGGCGTCGGAAAAACTGTTTTTT,CASSPGQGASEKLFF
TRBV23-1,TRBD1,-,TRBJ1-6,TGCGCCAGCAGTCACTTTACAGGGGCCTCCTCCTATAATTCACCCCTCCACTTT,CASSHFTGASSYNSPLHF
TRBV7-6,TRBD1,-,TRBJ2-7,TGTGCCAGCAGCAGTGGGACAGGGTACTCCTACGAGCAGTACTTC,CASSSGTGYSYEQYF
TRBV29-1,-,once,TRBJ1-4,TGCAGCGTTTCTTCAGGGAGGGCTAATGAAAAACTGTTTTTT,CSVSSGRANEKLFF
TRBV4-2,-,-,TRBJ1-1,TGTGCCAGCAGCCATTCCAGCAGGGGGAACACTGAAGCTTTCTTT,CASSHSSRGNTEAFF
TRBV5-6,-,-,TRBJ1-3,TGTGCCAGCAGCTCGCGATTCGGGGGGAGAGGAAACACCATATATTTT,CASSSRFGGRGNTIYF
TRBV6-1,TRBD1,-,TRBJ1-2,TGTGCCAGCAGTGCGCCCGGGACAGGGACTTTCTATGGCTACACCTTC,CASSAPGTGTFYGYTF
TRBV20-1,-,-,TRBJ1-4,TGCAGTGCTGACCGAGGTGAAAAACTGTTTTTT,CSADRGEKLFF
TRBV2,-,-,TRBJ2-1,TGTGCCAGCGGACGGGAAAGCTCCTACAATGAGCAGTTCTTC,CASGRESSYNEQFF
TRBV6-6,TRBD1,-,TRBJ2-7,TGTGCCAGCAGTGCACAGGGGGCGGGTTTAGATTCCGACTTC,CASSAQGAGLDSDF
TRBV3-1/TRBV3-2,TRBD1,-,TRBJ1-2,TGTGCCAGCAGCCCGGGACAGAGCGGTGGCTACACCTTC,CASSPGQSGGYTF
TRBV4-1,TRBD1,-,TRBJ2-7,TGCGCCAGCAGCCAACTACACGGACAGGGCACTTTCTCCTACGAGCAGTACTTC,CASSQLHGQGTFSYEQYF
TRBV5-1,-,-,TRBJ1-3,TGCGCCAGCAGCCGTACAGGGCTATCTGGAAACACCATATATTTT,CASSRTGLSGNTIYF
TRBV5-6,-,-,TRBJ2-3,TGTGCCAGCAGCTTTGGAGCAAACGGATTCCTAAGGGATACGCAGTATTTT,CASSFGANGFLRDTQYF
TRBV28,-,few,TRBJ1-5,TGTGCCAGCACCACCACGGGAGGGGGTAGCAATCAGCCCCAGCATTTT,CASTTTGGGSNQPQHF
TRBV9,-,-,TRBJ2-7,TGTGCCAGCAGACAACTCCCTGAGGGTTACTACGAGCAGTACTTC,CASRQLPEGYYEQYF
TRBV9,-,few,TRBJ1-6,TGTGCCAGCAGCGCACAGGTTAATGGCAATTCACCCCTCCACTTT,CASSAQVNGNSPLHF
TRBV27,TRBD1,few,TRBJ2-7,TGTGCCAGCAGTCCCCCCGTGACAGGGGGCGAGCAGTACTTC,CASSPPVTGGEQYF
TRBV4-1,TRBD1,-,TRBJ1-6,TGCGCCAGCAGCCCAGGTGGGACAGATAATTCACCCCTCCACTTT,CASSPGGTDNSPLHF
TRBV6-2/TRBV6-3,TRBD1,once,TRBJ1-5,TGTGCCAGCAGTTACGGGGGGACAGGGCTAAATCAGCCCCAGCATTTT,CASSYGGTGLNQPQHF
TRBV10-3,-,-,TRBJ2-2,TGTGCCATCAGTGACGGGACTTCAGGTTGGGGAGACACCGGGGAGCTGTTTTTT,CAISDGTSGWGDTGELFF
TRBV28,TRBD1,-,TRBJ2-7,TGTGCCAGCAGCCATAGGGGACAGGGGGCCGCCTACGAGCAGTACTTC,CASSHRGQGAAYEQYF
TRBV5-1,TRBD1,-,TRBJ1-5,TGCGCCAGCAGCCCGGCCGGGACAGCTGACGGGGGCAATCAGCCCCAGCATTTT,CASSPAGTADGGNQPQHF
TRBV28,TRBD1,once,TRBJ1-5,TGTGCCAGCAGTTTTAGTGGGACAGGGGCCAATCAGCCCCAGCATTTT,CASSFSGTGANQPQHF
TRBV6-5,TRBD1,-,TRBJ1-2,TGTGCCAGCAGTTGGGACAGGGGCTATGGCTACACCTTC,CASSWDRGYGYTF
TRBV28,-,-,TRBJ2-1,TGTGCCACCCAACTCAACAGGGGAGGCGAGCAGTTCTTC,CATQLNRGGEQFF
TRBV19,-,few,TRBJ1-1,TGTGCCAGTAGTTCGGGGGGGCCCGCTGAAGCTTTCTTT,CASSSGGPAEAFF
TRBV19,-,-,TRBJ1-3,TGTGCCAGTAGTATTACGGACAAGGCTGGAAACACCATATATTTT,CASSITDKAGNTIYF
TRBV7-2,-,-,TRBJ2-3,TGTGCCAGCAGCTTAAGGCACTACACAGATACGCAGTATTTT,CASSLRHYTDTQYF
TRBV5-8,TRBD2,-,TRBJ2-3,TGTGCCAGCAGCCAGCGACTAGCGGGGGGCACAGATACGCAGTATTTT,CASSQRLAGGTDTQYF
TRBV28,-,-,TRBJ2-2,TGTGCCAGCAGTTTAGAACTCACCGGGGAGCTGTTTTTT,CASSLELTGELFF
TRBV6-5,TRBD2,-,TRBJ2-1,TGTGCCTCCGGAGCGACTAGCGGGGTTTATGAGCAGTTCTTC,CASGATSGVYEQFF
TRBV9,-,-,TRBJ2-2,TGTGCCAGCACAGCGGCGAACACCGGGGAGCTGTTTTTT,CASTAANTGELFF
TRBV6-5,TRBD2,-,TRBJ2-5,TGTGCCAGCAGACTAGCGGTCGGGGTGACCCAGTACTTC,CASRLAVGVTQYF
TRBV28,-,-,TRBJ1-2,TGTGCCAGCAGTTTATTTGCGGGCAACTATGGCTACACCTTC,CASSLFAGNYGYTF
TRBV4-3,-,-,TRBJ2-5,TGCGCCAGCAGCCAAGCCAACCTAGGGGGGGCGCGGGAGACCCAGTACTTC,CASSQANLGGARETQYF
TRBV5-4,-,-,TRBJ1-6,TGTGCCAGCAGCTTGCAGGGTTACAATTCACCCCTCCACTTT,CASSLQGYNSPLHF
TRBV28,-,-,TRBJ1-5,TGTGCCAGCAGTGAGGGGGGGGATCCCCAGCATTTT,CASSEGGDPQHF
TRBV19,TRBD2,-,TRBJ2-3,TGTGCCAGTAGTCCATCGACTAGCGGGGGGCTGGATACGCAGTATTTT,CASSPSTSGGLDTQYF
TRBV10-3,TRBD2,-,TRBJ2-1,TGTGCCATCAAAAGGACTAGCGGGGCCCCCTCCTACAATGAGCAGTTCTTC,CAIKRTSGAPSYNEQFF
TRBV28,-,once,TRBJ2-3,TGTGCCAGCAGTTTCGAGCATACGCAGTATTTT,CASSFEHTQYF
TRBV4-3,TRBD1,-,TRBJ2-7,TGCGCCAGCAGCCAAGGACAGGGCCTCTCCTACGAGCAGTACTTC,CASSQGQGLSYEQYF